This TCR beta chain was recorded in a study of beta chain features in type 1 diabetes. Regarding the study as a whole: Sampled from patients, naive, central memory and Treg TCRB repertoires appeared more similar than those sampled from healthy donors. Cells that show high TCR expression could be over-represented by cDNA sequencing.

A note on this clone: Its antigen is still unknown.

The whole isolated RNA underwent reverse transcription, so sequencing captured expressed TCRB transcripts. TCRdb keeps only in-frame clones here, not all; method: immunoSEQ multiplex PCR. The data contain 900,000 or so clones, roughly 15% of them seen just once; the ten biggest clones take up 0.023%. Sorting that relied on CD45RO/CCR7/CD25/CD127/CD95/CD27 yielded CD4+ naive, central memory, regulatory and stem cell-like memory cells. Sequenced sample: naive CD4+ T cells from blood. The clonotype was recovered from a woman aged 18-30 years in good health.

The CDR3, as DNA: TGTGCCAGCAGCCCAGGGACCGAACGAAACACCATATATTTT. Translated, it gives CASSPGTERNTIYF. The V call is TRBV7-2, the J call TRBJ1-3; D possibly corresponds to TRBD1 (5 bases). CDR1 is SGHTA and CDR2 is FQGNSA in the germline V gene. This CDR3 has 14 amino acids. The V end lost 5 bases, the J end lost 5 bases, and 13 bases lay between the germline ends.